This T cell receptor (beta chain) was recovered during a study of vaccination effects on CD4 cells after COVID-19. Turning to this clone: Antigen unknown.

The trim removed 3 bases at V and 1 base at J, leaving 10 bases unmatched. The CDR3 is 19 residues long. Germline V gene data show CDR1 as SGDLS and CDR2 as YYNGEE. The table came from immunoSEQ multiplex PCR; TCRdb's copy has only in-frame clones and leaves some out. Of tens of thousands of clones in the sample, roughly 74% were seen once. Study results and caveats: Nearly all vaccine-induced clones in healthy recipients recognized only SARS-CoV-2. Clones arising from infection and from vaccination showed marked clonal contraction late after vaccination.

An approximately 10-day culture period preceded the isolation of CD4+ T cells. Participants were vaccinated with two doses of either the BNT162b2 or mRNA-1273 vaccine. No vaccinee had earlier SARS-CoV-2 infection, and nucleocapsid antibodies were negative. The sequenced sample was CD4+ T cells from PBMCs cultured without peptide, obtained after COVID-19 vaccination. This sequence joins TRBV9 and TRBJ2-7, with 16 bases aligning to TRBD2. This TCR was recovered from a human donor who received a COVID-19 vaccine. Here the CDR3 reads CASSAYPGLAGGISYEQYV. For the CDR3, the DNA is TGTGCCAGCAGCGCCTACCCGGGACTAGCGGGGGGGATATCCTACGAGCAGTACGTC.